These 27 T cell receptor beta chains were sequenced from one sample in a study of blood T cell repertoires in COVID-19. Sequencing used immunoSEQ multiplex PCR; TCRdb keeps in-frame clones, though not all of them. Here the sample spans under 200,000 clones, over 70% being singletons. Source material: PBMCs or T cells enriched from blood (not recorded which). The receptor set was obtained from a woman in her 40s with acute COVID-19.

For the CDR3, the DNA is TGTGCCAGCAGCCAAGTCTCCGGGGGCTCCTACAATGAGCAGTTCTTC. Translated, it gives CASSQVSGGSYNEQFF. The chain links TRBV4-2 to TRBJ2-1, with D perhaps matching TRBD2 (6 bases). The CDR3 contains 16 residues. CDR1 is LGHNA, CDR2 YNFKEQ, per germline. Trimming pared 1 base from V and 0 bases from J, leaving 10 bases between.

The chain carries TRBV27 and TRBJ1-6; a weak D match, TRBD1 (5 bases). Germline CDR1 and CDR2: MNHEY and SMNVEV (reference sequence). The V and J ends lost 5 bases and 5 bases respectively, with 10 bases between them. This CDR3 is 14 amino acids long. The CDR3 is CASSRGGNNSPLHF. The DNA for the CDR3 is TGTGCCAGCAGTCGCGGGGGGAATAATTCACCCCTCCACTTT.

A single count supports this clone. J is TRBJ1-6 and V is TRBV5-1, with 9 bases fitting TRBD1. The CDR3 is 14 amino acids. Germline V gene sequence: CDR1 SGHRS, CDR2 YFSETQ. V lost 2 bases to trimming and J lost 10 bases; unmatched junction nucleotides: 4. DNA of the CDR3: TGCGCCAGCAGCTTACAGGGGGCAGAGTCACCCCTCCACTTT. Its translation: CASSLQGAESPLHF.

The chain carries TRBV29-1 and TRBJ2-3, with 7 nucleotides matching TRBD1. Germline V gene lookup returns CDR1 SQVTM and CDR2 ANQGSEA. The CDR3 extends over 14 amino acids. The V gene end was trimmed by 6 bases and the J gene end by 4 bases; junction bases not matched to a gene: 10. CDR3 loop: CSVTTGIRPDTQYF. The CDR3 DNA sequence: TGCAGCGTCACGACAGGGATAAGGCCAGATACGCAGTATTTT.

The V call is TRBV7-9, the J call TRBJ1-2; TRBD1 agrees at 9 bases. The length of the CDR3 is 13 residues. The germline V gene encodes CDR1 SEHNR and CDR2 FQNEAQ (reference sequence). Trimming removed 3 bases from V and 8 bases from J; junction bases left unmatched: 4. The CDR3 DNA reads as TGTGCCAGCAGCTTCCGGGACAGGGCCGGCTACACCTTC. Amino acid sequence: CASSFRDRAGYTF.

There are a few counts of this clone. The genes are TRBV11-2 and TRBJ1-6, with D maybe TRBD1 (5 bases). The CDR3 is 18 amino acids. Germline V gene sequence: CDR1 SGHAT, CDR2 FQNNGV. Trimming stripped 0 bases from V and 7 bases from J, with 19 bases between. CDR3: CASSLDPRGIGRNSPLHF. CDR3 nucleotide sequence: TGTGCCAGCAGCTTAGACCCCCGGGGGATAGGGAGGAATTCACCCCTCCACTTT. The whole variable domain, remainder taken from reference TRBV11-2 and TRBJ1-6, is EAGVAQSPRYKIIEKRQSVAFWCNPISGHATLYWYQQILGQGPKLLIQFQNNGVVDDSQLPKDRFSAERLKGVDSTLKIQPAKLEDSAVYLCASSLDPRGIGRNSPLHFGNGTRLTVT.

The DNA for the CDR3 is TGCGCCAGCCGCGGACAGGGTTCCGAGCAGTACGTC. This gives the protein CASRGQGSEQYV. This chain connects TRBV5-1 to TRBJ2-7; 8 bases match TRBD1. The germline gives CDR1 SGHRS, CDR2 YFSETQ. This CDR3 region has 12 residues. V was pared by 7 bases and J by 6 bases, with 6 bases of the junction left unmatched.

The V and J genes are TRBV7-8 and TRBJ2-5, with D possibly TRBD2 on 6 matching bases. Trimming removed 1 base at V and 2 bases at J, with 8 bases between. The CDR3 runs to 14 residues. Germline V CDR1 and CDR2: SGHVS, FQNEAQ. The CDR3 DNA is TGTGCCAGCAGCTTAGGAGGACTACAAGAGACCCAGTACTTC. Encoded protein: CASSLGGLQETQYF. Variable domain in full (rest from reference TRBV7-8 and TRBJ2-5): GAGVSQSPRYKVAKRGQDVALRCDPISGHVSLFWYQQALGQGPEFLTYFQNEAQLDKSGLPSDRFFAERPEGSVSTLKIQRTQQEDSAVYLCASSLGGLQETQYFGPGTRLLVL.

V gene TRBV18 combines with J gene TRBJ2-1, with 8 bases fitting TRBD2. CDR3 size: 16 residues. Germline assignment: CDR1 KGHSH and CDR2 LQKENI. J lost 8 bases, V lost 3 bases, and 12 bases had no gene match. The CDR3 DNA follows: TGTGCCAGCTCACCCCCGGGGGTTTGGCGGGAGGATGAGCAGTTCTTC. It codes for CASSPPGVWREDEQFF.

The chain recombines TRBV7-9 with TRBJ2-6; the D gene is possibly TRBD1 (5 bases). Per the germline V gene, CDR1 is SEHNR and CDR2 is FQNEAQ (reference sequence). The CDR3 contains 16 residues. V was shortened by 1 base and J by 0 bases, with 7 bases between the two germline ends. The CDR3 reads CASSLGQNSGANVLTF. CDR3 DNA sequence: TGTGCCAGCAGCTTAGGACAGAACTCTGGGGCCAACGTCCTGACTTTC.

The rearrangement links TRBV19 to TRBJ2-6, with D possibly TRBD1 on 7 matching bases. Germline V gene sequence: CDR1 LNHDA, CDR2 SQIVND (reference sequence). The CDR3 extends over 21 amino acids. V lost 0 bases, J lost 0 bases, and 21 bases lay in between. The CDR3 nucleotides read TGTGCCAGTAGTATAGATCATATCGGGGGACAGTTGGGCTCTGGGGCCAACGTCCTGACTTTC. It is translated as CASSIDHIGGQLGSGANVLTF.

The chain joins TRBV29-1 to TRBJ2-5; 7 nucleotides line up with TRBD1. The CDR3 totals 13 residues. Losses at the gene ends were 4 bases for V and 2 bases for J; bases not matched to a gene: 4. Germline V lookup: CDR1 SQVTM, CDR2 ANQGSEA. CDR3 amino acids: CSVVDRDQETQYF. The CDR3 nucleotides read TGCAGCGTTGTCGACAGGGATCAAGAGACCCAGTACTTC.

The rearrangement uses TRBV7-2 and TRBJ2-5, with D uncertain. This CDR3 is 13 amino acids long. V was pared by 1 base and J by 4 bases, with 7 bases between. Looked up from germline, CDR1 is SGHTA and CDR2 is FQGNSA. The CDR3 nucleotides are TGTGCCAGCAGCTTAGGGCATCCAGAGACCCAGTACTTC. This sequence encodes CASSLGHPETQYF.

This clone came up once. This rearrangement joins TRBV9 to TRBJ1-2, with TRBD1 identical over 8 bases. The J segment lost 4 bases and the V segment lost 0 bases, leaving 2 bases of the junction unmatched. From germline, CDR1 is SGDLS and CDR2 YYNGEE. CDR3 length: 14 amino acids. Here the CDR3 reads CASSVDQGAYGYTF. As DNA, the CDR3 is TGTGCCAGCAGCGTAGATCAGGGGGCCTATGGCTACACCTTC. Filled out from reference TRBV9 and TRBJ1-2, the complete variable domain reads DSGVTQTPKHLITATGQRVTLRCSPRSGDLSVYWYQQSLDQGLQFLIQYYNGEERAKGNILERFSAQQFPDLHSELNLSSLELGDSALYFCASSVDQGAYGYTFGSGTRLTVV.

The rearrangement joins TRBV19 to TRBJ1-1; D remains ambiguous. CDR1 and CDR2 (germline): LNHDA, SQIVND (reference sequence). The V end was cut by 5 bases, the J end by 0 bases, with 7 bases between. The CDR3 has 13 amino acids. The CDR3 sequence: CASSSDMNTEAFF. In DNA, the CDR3 is TGTGCCAGTAGTTCTGACATGAACACTGAAGCTTTCTTT.

The chain combines TRBV24-1 with TRBJ2-3, with TRBD1 matching 8 bases. V gave up 5 bases and J gave up 2 bases; unmatched junction bases: 2. This CDR3 region has 14 residues. Per germline, CDR1 KGHDR and CDR2 SFDVKD. The CDR3 is CATSGTGPTDTQYF. As DNA, the CDR3 is TGTGCCACCAGTGGGACAGGGCCCACAGATACGCAGTATTTT.

The rearrangement uses TRBV30 and TRBJ1-3; TRBD1 is a possible D gene (5 bases). The germline V gene has CDR1 GTSNPN and CDR2 SVGIG (reference sequence). The CDR3 runs to 14 residues. V lost 4 bases, J lost 0 bases, and 10 bases lay in between. The CDR3 sequence: CAWNLGDSGNTIYF. Written as DNA, the CDR3 is TGTGCCTGGAATTTAGGGGACTCTGGAAACACCATATATTTT.

V is TRBV2 and J is TRBJ2-3, with 7 nucleotides matching TRBD2. CDR1 is SNHLY, CDR2 FYNNEI, per germline. This CDR3 has 15 residues. Trimming removed 4 bases from V and 1 base from J; junction bases left unmatched: 5. The CDR3 is CASSGGGRRTDTQYF. CDR3 nucleotide sequence: TGTGCCAGCAGTGGGGGCGGGAGACGCACAGATACGCAGTATTTT.

This chain joins TRBV5-4 and TRBJ2-7, with 11 nucleotides matching TRBD2. CDR3 length equals 14 residues. Germline lookup yields CDR1 SGHNT and CDR2 YYREEE (reference sequence). J gave up 2 bases and V 7 bases, and 5 bases lay outside the gene matches. The CDR3 spells CASGIAGGTYEQYV. The CDR3 DNA reads as TGTGCCAGCGGAATAGCGGGAGGGACCTACGAGCAGTACGTC.

Of note for this clone: Its ends do not fully match the called genes, so a read error is possible. The chain couples TRBV30 to TRBJ1-3; D not resolved. The CDR3 loop spans 13 amino acids. Germline values: CDR1 GTSNPN, CDR2 SVGIG (reference sequence). CDR3 region: CAWSPDSRNTIYF. CDR3 bases: TGTGCCTGGAGCCCCGACTCTCGAAACACCATATATTTT.

The chain couples TRBV5-8 to TRBJ1-3; no clear D. V was trimmed by 4 bases and J by 4 bases, leaving 9 bases between them. CDR1 is SGHTS, CDR2 YDEGEE, per germline. This CDR3 contains 13 residues. The CDR3 nucleotides are TGTGCCAGCAGCCGTATAGCGGGAAACACCATATATTTT. Its translation is CASSRIAGNTIYF. Full variable domain (rest looked up from reference TRBV5-8 and TRBJ1-3): EAGVTQSPTHLIKTRGQQATLRCSPISGHTSVYWYQQALGLGLQFLLWYDEGEERNRGNFPPRFSGRQFPNYSSELNVNALELEDSALYLCASSRIAGNTIYFGEGSWLTVV.

The chain is built from TRBV28 and TRBJ1-4, with TRBD1 identical over 8 bases. With V trimmed by 1 base and J by 8 bases, 6 bases remained unmatched. CDR1 is MDHEN, CDR2 SYDVKM, per germline. The CDR3 loop spans 15 amino acids. CDR3 region: CASSLSGQGKEKLFF. As DNA, the CDR3 is TGTGCCAGCAGTTTATCCGGACAGGGTAAAGAAAAACTGTTTTTT. The variable domain in full, with the rest retrieved from reference TRBV28 and TRBJ1-4, is DVKVTQSSRYLVKRTGEKVFLECVQDMDHENMFWYRQDPGLGLRLIYFSYDVKMKEKGDIPEGYSVSREKKERFSLILESASTNQTSMYLCASSLSGQGKEKLFFGSGTQLSVL.

The rearrangement joins TRBV27 to TRBJ1-6; 7 bases are shared with TRBD1. Germline CDR1 MNHEY, CDR2 SMNVEV (reference sequence). V gave up 0 bases and J gave up 6 bases; unmatched junction bases: 5. The length of the CDR3 is 16 residues. CDR3 sequence reads: CASSLSPQGSNSPLHF. CDR3 bases: TGTGCCAGCAGTTTATCACCACAGGGGAGTAATTCACCCCTCCACTTT.

CDR3 DNA: TGTGCCAGCAGCCAAGCCCAGGGGGTGGCCGGGGAGCTGTTTTTT. As protein: CASSQAQGVAGELFF. This sequence joins TRBV14 and TRBJ2-2, with 7 positions matching TRBD1. Germline loops: CDR1 SGHDN, CDR2 FVKESK. Trimming removed 1 base from V and 6 bases from J; junction bases left unmatched: 5. CDR3 length: 15 residues.

Worth noting for this clone: The sample carries other DNA sequences with the same CDR3. The chain uses TRBV30 and TRBJ2-1, with D hard to call. Trimming pared 1 base from V and 5 bases from J, leaving 3 bases between. The V gene's germline CDR1 is GTSNPN and CDR2 SVGIG (reference sequence). The CDR3 covers 11 residues. The CDR3 sequence is CAWSDNNEQFF. The CDR3 DNA reads TGTGCCTGGAGTGATAACAATGAGCAGTTCTTC. The entire variable domain, with the rest obtained from reference TRBV30 and TRBJ2-1, is as follows: SQTIHQWPATLVQPVGSPLSLECTVEGTSNPNLYWYRQAAGRGLQLLFYSVGIGQISSEVPQNLSASRPQDRQFILSSKKLLLSDSGFYLCAWSDNNEQFFGPGTRLTVL.

The V gene is TRBV5-8, the J gene TRBJ1-5; 8 positions agree with TRBD1. Germline loops: CDR1 SGHTS, CDR2 YDEGEE. Trimming removed 4 bases from V and 5 bases from J; junction bases left unmatched: 8. The CDR3 runs to 15 residues. The CDR3 spells CASSAYRGSHQPQHF. The CDR3 DNA is TGTGCCAGCAGCGCCTACAGGGGGTCACATCAGCCCCAGCATTTT.

The V and J genes are TRBV12-3 or TRBV12-4 and TRBJ1-1; perhaps TRBD1 as D (5 bases). This CDR3 comprises 12 residues. V dropped 2 bases and J dropped 8 bases, with 9 bases sitting between them. Here the CDR3 reads CASSLFGQEAFF. DNA for the CDR3: TGTGCCAGCAGTTTATTCGGACAAGAAGCTTTCTTT.